This T cell receptor beta chain derives from a study of cytomegalovirus exposure and HLA in healthy donors. PCR was performed using 60 Vbeta and 13 Jbeta primers. Using immunoSEQ multiplex PCR, the repertoire was profiled, and TCRdb retains in-frame clones only, with some absent. The repertoire holds about 120,000 clones, around 69% seen once, with around 8.8% in the top ten. This receptor was identified in a woman aged 40-49 years in good health and CMV-seropositive. Sequencing was carried out using PBMCs.

In DNA form, the CDR3 reads TGCGCCAGCAGCTGGGGGCGACAGGGGGCGGGTACTGAAGCTTTCTTT. Its protein product is CASSWGRQGAGTEAFF. The chain couples TRBV5-1 to TRBJ1-1; 10 bases match TRBD1. CDR1 is SGHRS, CDR2 YFSETQ, per germline. V trimming: 3 bases; J trimming: 5 bases; junction bases outside the gene matches: 10. The CDR3 sequence is 16 residues long.